Listed here are 13 T cell receptor beta chains from one sample, sequenced in a study of T cells in Graves' hyperthyroidism and ophthalmopathy (dated by TCRdb to about 2019). Libraries were prepared through multiplex PCR. The sequencing machine was an Illumina HiSeq 2000. The TCR beta CDR3 regions were amplified from the RNA transcripts. The first round of RT-PCR for the TCR CDR3 was performed with the HTBI primer set and the Qiagen OneStep RT-PCR kit. TCRdb applied fastp at Q25 and MiXCR to the public reads, then kept only in-frame beta chains. CDR3 protein sequences are deduplicated, and each keeps its most common genes and DNA. The sample table lists hundreds of thousands of distinct CDR3 sequences, over 15% of them with a count of one. Of the sample, roughly 17% is held by the ten largest clones. What was sequenced was blood. The receptors shown here come from a woman between 50 and 59 years old with Graves' hyperthyroidism that later progressed to Graves' ophthalmopathy.

The chain combines TRBV2 with TRBJ2-5, with 8 positions matching TRBD2. CDR1 is SNHLY, CDR2 FYNNEI, per germline. Germline trimming cut 6 bases from V and 1 base from J; bases unmatched to any gene: 4. The CDR3 spans 14 residues. The CDR3 loop reads CASSKGTSQETQYF. The CDR3 region has the DNA TGTGCCAGCAGCAAAGGGACTAGCCAAGAGACCCAGTACTTC.

The table lists this clonotype with a few counts. This chain links TRBV20-1 with TRBJ1-2; D is ambiguous. The CDR3 runs 11 residues. V was shortened by 3 bases and J by 9 bases, with 11 bases between the two germline ends. Germline CDR1 is DFQATT and CDR2 is SNEGSKA (reference sequence). This CDR3 is CSARPQSSYTF. DNA for the CDR3: TGCAGTGCTAGGCCCCAGTCCAGCTACACCTTC.

This clonotype was observed a few times. A read error may produce the germline difference seen at one junction end. The chain recombines TRBV7-9 with TRBJ2-5; 8 positions agree with TRBD1. The CDR3 has 14 amino acids. In germline, CDR1 is SEHNR, CDR2 FQNEAQ (reference sequence). CDR3 bases: TGTGCCTGCAGCCGATCGACAGGGGTCGAGACCCAGTACTTC. This gives the protein CACSRSTGVETQYF.

This rearrangement joins TRBV7-6 to TRBJ2-3, with 9 bases aligning to TRBD1. CDR1 and CDR2 (germline): SGHVS, FNYEAQ. The CDR3 runs 18 residues. Trimming took 2 bases from V and 5 from J; bases not matched to a gene: 14. The CDR3 sequence is CASSLTPPDRGGRDTQYF. The CDR3, as DNA: TGTGCCAGCAGCTTAACCCCCCCGGACAGGGGAGGAAGAGATACGCAGTATTTT.

The genes are TRBV9 and TRBJ2-7; TRBD1 or TRBD2 may be the D gene (5 bases each). Between the trimmed V and J ends, which lost 4 bases and 2 bases, there was a span of 16 bases. Germline CDR1 SGDLS, CDR2 YYNGEE. The CDR3 contains 15 residues. CDR3 sequence: CASSPRRDDPYEQYF. CDR3 nucleotide sequence: TGTGCCAGCAGCCCCCGTCGGGACGACCCCTACGAGCAGTACTTC.

The chain couples TRBV24-1 to TRBJ1-2; D not certain. Germline V gene lookup returns CDR1 KGHDR and CDR2 SFDVKD. The CDR3 contains 11 residues. V was pared by 11 bases and J by 5 bases, with 11 bases between. In DNA form, the CDR3 reads TGTGCCATCCGTCGGGGATATGGCTACACCTTC. The encoded protein is CAIRRGYGYTF.

V is TRBV19 and J is TRBJ1-2; 7 bases align to TRBD1. The CDR3 has 13 residues. V shed 4 bases, J shed 6 bases, and the junction held 5 bases outside the gene matches. The germline CDR1 and CDR2 sequences are LNHDA and SQIVND (reference sequence). The CDR3, as DNA: TGTGCCAGTAGTACCCAACAGGGGAATGGCTACACCTTC. This encodes CASSTQQGNGYTF.

V gene TRBV19 combines with J gene TRBJ2-1; possible D gene TRBD1, 5 bases. CDR3 size: 15 residues. CDR1 is LNHDA and CDR2 is SQIVND in the germline V gene (reference sequence). V gave up 1 base and J gave up 9 bases, with 16 bases separating them. The CDR3 is CASSIGLQGWIEQFF. The CDR3 nucleotides are TGTGCCAGTAGTATAGGGTTGCAGGGTTGGATTGAGCAGTTCTTC.

The rearrangement joins TRBV20-1 to TRBJ1-3; 7 bases line up with TRBD1. The germline V gene has CDR1 DFQATT and CDR2 SNEGSKA (reference sequence). Losses at the gene ends were 6 bases for V and 2 bases for J; bases not matched to a gene: 7. This CDR3 contains 14 residues. This CDR3 is CSAARGIAGNTIYF. The CDR3 DNA sequence: TGCAGTGCGGCCAGGGGGATCGCTGGAAACACCATATATTTT.

The chain combines TRBV20-1 with TRBJ2-3, with 9 bases fitting TRBD2. Germline loops: CDR1 DFQATT, CDR2 SNEGSKA (reference sequence). The junction had 5 bases not matched to a gene; V was cut back by 6 bases and J by 4 bases. The CDR3 covers 13 residues. The CDR3 nucleotides read TGCAGTGCCGTGGGACTAGCCGCAGATACGCAGTATTTT. Residues: CSAVGLAADTQYF.

This chain joins TRBV7-9 and TRBJ1-6; TRBD1 matches 10 bases. V lost 5 bases, J lost 4 bases, and 8 bases stayed unmatched. The CDR3 sequence is 17 residues long. Germline V gene lookup returns CDR1 SEHNR and CDR2 FQNEAQ (reference sequence). In DNA, the CDR3 is TGTGCCAGCAGCCCGACCGGGACAGGGGTTTATAATTCACCCCTCCACTTT. The encoded protein is CASSPTGTGVYNSPLHF.

The CDR3 spells CASSQLKGSYEQYF. DNA of the CDR3: TGTGCCAGCAGCCAACTCAAAGGCTCCTACGAGCAGTACTTC. This sequence joins TRBV14 and TRBJ2-7, with unresolved D. Germline loops: CDR1 SGHDN, CDR2 FVKESK. V was trimmed by 2 bases and J by 0 bases, leaving 8 bases between them. This CDR3 contains 14 residues. The whole variable domain, remainder taken from reference TRBV14 and TRBJ2-7, is EAGVTQFPSHSVIEKGQTVTLRCDPISGHDNLYWYRRVMGKEIKFLLHFVKESKQDESGMPNNRFLAERTGGTYSTLKVQPAELEDSGVYFCASSQLKGSYEQYFGPGTRLTVT.

This clonotype was counted a few times. CDR3 in amino acids: CASSYSIRLQDLHF. CDR3 nucleotide sequence: TGTGCCAGCAGTTACTCTATTAGACTACAGGACCTCCACTTT. The gene calls are TRBV6-6 and TRBJ1-6, with D possibly matching TRBD1 (5 bases). Trimming pared 0 bases from V and 15 bases from J, leaving 15 bases between. CDR3 length: 14 residues. Per germline, CDR1 MNHNY and CDR2 SVGAGI (reference sequence).